This T cell receptor (beta chain) is from a study of cytomegalovirus exposure and HLA in healthy donors (dated by TCRdb to 2017 to 2019). The study in broad terms: An earlier analysis of a few hundred of the donors reported around 280 Gb of sequence data and around 120 million unique TCR beta sequences obtained from roughly 180 million T cells. Approximately 310 gigabases of sequencing data and 78 million or so unique TCR sequences were included in an early release covering about 600 HLA-typed donors. Of the 300 to 450 genotyped donors, 65% to 90% were placed in the genetic ancestry cluster associated with self-reported Caucasian donors. The aim of the study was to test whether cataloging public T cell receptors could identify signatures of past pathogen exposure. The T cell repertoires of under 700 subjects were profiled by immunosequencing and related to cytomegalovirus serostatus. Along with the approximately 650-subject first cohort, a separate validation cohort of more than 90 different subjects was used. To predict cytomegalovirus infection status, the study brought together high-throughput TCR immunosequencing, statistical association of individual TCRs with disease status, and machine learning. To study patterns of TCR occurrence, a later analysis re-analyzed previously published TCR beta repertoires from more than 550 donors and added high-resolution HLA genotyping. In the later analysis, no new phenotypic data were used to find candidate immune exposures; instead, reliance was placed on TCR beta sequences and their occurrence across donors. An earlier analysis of roughly 600 of the donors used high-throughput TCR beta sequencing to judge whether each TCR beta V gene segment behaved as functional or pseudogenic. Donor age, sex, ethnicity and CMV serostatus were compiled alongside the repertoire data. Genome-wide SNP genotypes for about 55% of the roughly 670 donors were used in a later genetic analysis, which treated that subset as a discovery cohort. Every discovery cohort repertoire had been produced on one sequencing platform. Both class I and class II loci were covered by HLA typing, at four-digit resolution. The number of typed donors differed by locus: about 620-630 for A, B, C, DRB1 and DQB1; about 520 for DQA1; 606 for DPA1; and some 450 for DPB1. Roughly 5 DR-DQ haplotypes were treated as single units for association and clustering because of strong linkage in the cohort. Among about 410 genotyped donors of the cohort, an average of approximately 200,000 unique TCR beta nucleotide sequences was sequenced per donor, of which approximately 19% were non-productive.

Trimming costs V 3 bases and J 4 bases, and their ends lie 10 bases apart. CDR1 MDHEN and CDR2 SYDVKM are derived from the germline V gene. The CDR3 runs 13 residues from the cysteine to the phenylalanine. The read is trimmed to its CDR3 DNA, 39 bases read in frame from base 1. The research as a whole found: This cohort had only TCR beta chains sequenced, and the lack of alpha or paired-chain data limited which features could be detected. Correlated functional status among segregating V segments might be attributable to linkage disequilibrium, but an unknown experimental factor could not be ruled out. A later analysis associated 16,951 TCR beta sequences with specific HLA alleles at a false discovery rate of 0.05. In the study, 150 to 200 TCR beta chains were listed as associated with cytomegalovirus. Approximately 18 rarely observed V segments, including chromosome 9 orphons, were excluded from the earlier analysis of several hundred of the donors because counts were too low. Most TCR sequences were observed very rarely across donors, whereas some public TCRs were present in many individuals. Because HLA typing was unavailable for some donors at each locus, only the typed subset was used in association tests. In both the original and validation cohorts, the classifier was reported to diagnose cytomegalovirus status with high specificity and sensitivity. When HLA alleles, especially DR and DQ, strongly co-occurred, TCR associations were difficult to assign to individual alleles. Some IMGT-functional V segments, including TRBV6-2 and TRBV6-3, could not be distinguished by the 87-base-pair reads and were therefore excluded. A few of the identified cytomegalovirus-associated TCR beta chains were confirmed in vitro to be specific for cytomegalovirus antigens. A further reported finding was that TCR beta sequences accurately predicted the HLA-A and HLA-B alleles for most subjects in the first cohort. A later analysis found that most CMV-associated TCR beta chains appeared HLA-restricted, with HLA associations seemingly driven largely by CMV exposure. A later genetic analysis reported fewer N-insertions in productive TCRs among donors in an Asian-associated ancestry cluster than the roughly 640-donor mean. A cluster of highly shared sequence variants was judged likely to represent a technical artifact of the sequencing pipeline. Sequencing depth was assumed to be roughly uniform across donors in the presence/absence analyses, though that assumption may not hold. Broadly in line with IMGT annotations, most TCR beta V segments showed up in productive rearrangements about 87% or about 30% of the time in an earlier analysis of 587 of the donors. According to a later analysis, TCR association rates differed among HLA loci, with DRB1 alleles showing the most associated TCRs and HLA-C alleles showing the fewest. A later analysis reported that several top co-occurrence clusters appeared linked to parvovirus B19, influenza, CMV and Epstein-Barr virus. A later genetic analysis associated a missense DCLRE1C variant with V-gene and J-gene trimming of TCR beta chains, and an independent cohort replicated the association. In a later analysis, HLA-associated TCR beta chains showed more clonal expansion and lower generation probabilities than non-associated chains that were equally common. CMV serostatus was the only immune exposure information available for the cohort. According to the authors, the approach could potentially be generalized to other disease states and immunological phenotypes.

The library was made by the immunoSEQ multiplex PCR assay. A mixture of 60 forward primers for TCR Vbeta segments and 13 reverse primers for TCR Jbeta segments was used in the multiplex PCR. Amplification of the CDR3 region of rearranged TCR beta genes was performed with a multiplex PCR assay on genomic DNA. On the Illumina HiSeq System, the amplified TCR beta libraries were sequenced as 87-base-pair reads. Concerning the study's data processing: Across the roughly 640 repertoires, a later analysis counted 80 million or so unique TCR beta chains, around 11 million of which were shared by at least two donors. Raw reads were error-corrected and collapsed into unique sequences by a nearest-neighbor algorithm in which closely related sequences were merged to remove PCR and sequencing errors. Alignment of CDR3 sequences to IMGT reference sequences was used to assign V, D and J gene segments. For a sequence to be retained, a match of at least six nucleotides to both a V gene segment and a J gene segment was required. A rearrangement counted as productive if the CDR3 had no stop codons and remained in frame with V and J, and every other rearrangement counted as non-productive. CDR3 was defined according to IMGT convention as the region running from the second conserved V-encoded cysteine to the conserved J-encoded phenylalanine. Sequences without an unambiguous match to a single V gene segment were excluded from the earlier analysis of 500 to 700 of the donors. An earlier analysis of roughly 590 of the donors called V segments functional above 56.7% productive rearrangements and segregating when the between-donor standard deviation exceeded 5%. To diagnose cytomegalovirus status from the catalog of TCR beta chain sequences, a statistical classification framework was built. A later analysis assigned V and J genes by comparing TCR nucleotide sequences with IMGT/GENE-DB human TR gene sequences. In a later analysis, CDR3 sequences and most-parsimonious VDJ recombination scenarios were assigned using the TCRdist pipeline. A later analysis defined each TCR beta chain by its CDR3 amino acid sequence plus V-gene family, and excluded reads lacking a unique V-gene family. To address suspected cross-contamination and a sequencing artifact, a later analysis removed around 590 highly shared, low-generation-probability nucleotide sequences. In a later analysis, a clonal expansion index for each public chain was calculated from normalized within-repertoire ranks of inferred template counts. A later analysis computed generation probabilities with a VDJ recombination model fitted to out-of-frame rearrangements, and checked the results against IGoR. In a later analysis, hypergeometric tests were used to score TCR-TCR, TCR-HLA and TCR-CMV co-occurrence, with a repertoire-size bias correction applied to TCR pairs. A later analysis estimated false discovery rates by permuting HLA or CMV assignments 20 times. In a later analysis, co-occurring TCRs were grouped using DBSCAN, with TCRdist sequence similarity added in when clustering inside HLA-allele-positive subsets. Co-occurrence clustering excluded repertoires with fewer than 30,000 or more than 120,000 public chains, plus five with anomalous nucleotide sharing. The immuneACCESS repertoire file appears here via TCRdb, limited to in-frame rearrangements. These files lack a portion of the clones; in checked studies, under half of the deficit traces to unresolved V genes, and the cause of the others is not known. V and J calls plus clone size are reproduced from that table; the DNA served to infer D and trimming. In all, the sample holds roughly 190,000 clones, and 82% of those were seen once. Of the sample, about 1.7% falls within the top ten clones.

The cohort consisted of hundreds of healthy bone marrow donors. At the time of sampling, all cohort members were nominally healthy, though unrecorded immune exposures were likely present. The donor tested CMV seronegative, placing the donor among the 350 to 400 seronegative members of the cohort. Each donor provided a peripheral blood sample, and peripheral blood mononuclear cells were used for TCR beta sequencing. The Qiagen DNeasy Blood Extraction Kit was used to extract genomic DNA from the blood cell samples. On this clone: Which antigen it targets is not known. Per-nucleotide qualities are absent, and no much larger clonotype sits a single base away.

The TCR sequence derives from a woman aged 18-29 years in good health and CMV-seronegative. The chain couples TRBV28 to TRBJ2-7, with TRBD1 tentatively as D gene (5 bases match). Material for sequencing was PBMCs. The nucleotide sequence reads as follows: TGTGCCAGCAGTTTTGGGCAGGGTTACGAGCAGTACTTC. The encoded protein is CASSFGQGYEQYF.